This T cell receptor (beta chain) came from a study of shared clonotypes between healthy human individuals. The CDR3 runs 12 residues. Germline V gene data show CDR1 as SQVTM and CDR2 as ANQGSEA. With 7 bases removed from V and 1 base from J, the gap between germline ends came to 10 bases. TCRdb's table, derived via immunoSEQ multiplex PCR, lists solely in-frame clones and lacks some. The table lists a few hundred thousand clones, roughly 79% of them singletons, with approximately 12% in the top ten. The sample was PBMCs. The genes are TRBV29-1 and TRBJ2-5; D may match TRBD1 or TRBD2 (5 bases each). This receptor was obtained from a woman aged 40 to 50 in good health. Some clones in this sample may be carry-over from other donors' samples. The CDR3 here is CSATGAQETQYF. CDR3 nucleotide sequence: TGCAGCGCAACCGGGGCCCAAGAGACCCAGTACTTC. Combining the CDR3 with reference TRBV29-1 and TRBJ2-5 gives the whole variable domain SAVISQKPSRDICQRGTSLTIQCQVDSQVTMMFWYRQQPGQSLTLIATANQGSEATYESGFVIDKFPISRPNLTFSTLTVSNMSPEDSSIYLCSATGAQETQYFGPGTRLLVL.